A selection of T cell receptor beta chains follows, all from one sample in a study of preoperative IRX-2 immunotherapy in early breast cancer. Produced via immunoSEQ multiplex PCR; TCRdb's table is partial and in-frame only. The table lists roughly 2,700 clones, 76% of them singletons. The sample consisted of tumor tissue, taken after IRX-2 immunotherapy. All receptors derive from a human donor with breast cancer. CDR3s include the opening cysteine and the closing phenylalanine or tryptophan. D genes are given only for firm matches. Only part of the rows carry a size: once, few, many, or a class if the clone is expanded.

DNA,CDR3,D,J,size,length,V
TGCGCCAGCAGCCAAGGTAGGACAGGGGGCAGTGGAGCTTTCTTT,CASSQGRTGGSGAFF,TRBD1,TRBJ1-1,.,15,TRBV23-1
TGTGCCAGCAGTTTTGGACAGCGTGAAGAAAAACTGTTTTTT,CASSFGQREEKLFF,.,TRBJ1-4,.,14,TRBV6-8
TGTGCCACTAGACAGATACCCGGGGAGCTGTTTTTT,CATRQIPGELFF,.,TRBJ2-2,.,12,TRBV28
TGTGCCACCAGCCCCCTGGGTTGGGCCGGGACAAAGAACACTGAAGCTTTCTTT,CATSPLGWAGTKNTEAFF,.,TRBJ1-1,.,18,TRBV15
TGCGCCAGCAGTGAAAGAACAGGGGGCACTGAAGCTTTCTTT,CASSERTGGTEAFF,TRBD1,TRBJ1-1,.,14,TRBV10-2
TGTGCCAGCAGTTACAGTTGGGGCATCACTGAAGCTTTCTTT,CASSYSWGITEAFF,.,TRBJ1-1,.,14,TRBV6-8
TGTGCCAGCAGCTTGGAGGCGCAACTAACTTACAATGAGCAGTTCTTC,CASSLEAQLTYNEQFF,.,TRBJ2-1,.,16,TRBV11-3
TGTGCCAGCAGTTACCCCTTTCTTTATGGCTACACCTTC,CASSYPFLYGYTF,.,TRBJ1-2,.,13,TRBV28
TGCGCCAGCATGGAGGGGATTTCGAACACCGGGGAGCTGTTTTTT,CASMEGISNTGELFF,.,TRBJ2-2,.,15,TRBV10-2
TGTGCCACCAGCAGAGATACCACCCCGGAGTCGAACACTGAAGCTTTCTTT,CATSRDTTPESNTEAFF,.,TRBJ1-1,few,17,TRBV15
TGCGCCAGCAGCTCTGGGCCAGGGGTTATTGAAAAACTGTTTTTT,CASSSGPGVIEKLFF,.,TRBJ1-4,.,15,TRBV5-1
TGTGCCAGCAATCTAGCGGGAGGAGGAACCGGGGAGCTGTTTTTT,CASNLAGGGTGELFF,TRBD2,TRBJ2-2,.,15,TRBV6-8
TGTGCCAGCAGCCCGGGGGTGGCTATACCCGGGGAGCTGTTTTTT,CASSPGVAIPGELFF,.,TRBJ2-2,.,15,TRBV11-3
TGCGCCAGCAGCTCGGGCTTAACTAATGAAAAACTGTTTTTT,CASSSGLTNEKLFF,.,TRBJ1-4,few,14,TRBV5-1
TGTGCCAGCAGTGAGGTCGGCTTTGCCCTAACAAGGACAGGGGGAAACGGCTACACCTTC,CASSEVGFALTRTGGNGYTF,TRBD1,TRBJ1-2,few,20,TRBV6-8
TGTGCCAGCAGCCGCCCCTTCCGGGACAGCAGCTTTAAGGGCAATCAGCCCCAGCATTTT,CASSRPFRDSSFKGNQPQHF,TRBD1,TRBJ1-5,.,20,TRBV28
TGTGCCAGCATTTTACGCCTGGGACAGTATGGCTACACCTTC,CASILRLGQYGYTF,TRBD1,TRBJ1-2,.,14,TRBV6-8
TGTGCCAGTTCCGACCGGGGTAGGACCGGGGAGCTGTTTTTT,CASSDRGRTGELFF,.,TRBJ2-2,.,14,TRBV19
TGTGCCTGGAGTCGAAGGGACTATGGCTACACCTTC,CAWSRRDYGYTF,.,TRBJ1-2,.,12,TRBV30
TGTGCCACGGATGCGGGGAGTAGATCGACTAATGAAAAACTGTTTTTT,CATDAGSRSTNEKLFF,.,TRBJ1-4,.,16,TRBV28
TGTGCCAGCAGCTTATGGTCCAGGGCTGTGAACACTGAAGCTTTCTTT,CASSLWSRAVNTEAFF,.,TRBJ1-1,medium-sized,16,TRBV11-3
TGTGCCAGCAGTTGGAAGGGGGATAGCAATCAGCCCCAGCATTTT,CASSWKGDSNQPQHF,.,TRBJ1-5,.,15,TRBV6-8
TGTGCCAGCAGCTTTTTACAGGAGTCCTACAATGAGCAGTTCTTC,CASSFLQESYNEQFF,.,TRBJ2-1,.,15,TRBV11-3
TGCGCCAGCAGCTTGTCAGCGCGAGAGTACCAAGAGACCCAGTACTTC,CASSLSAREYQETQYF,.,TRBJ2-5,.,16,TRBV5-1
TGTGCCACCAGCGGACTAGCGGGAGGAGATACGCAGTATTTT,CATSGLAGGDTQYF,TRBD2,TRBJ2-3,few,14,TRBV15
TGTGCCAGTAAGAGGGAGGGACAGGGCTCCTACGAGCAGTACTTC,CASKREGQGSYEQYF,TRBD1,TRBJ2-7,.,15,TRBV19
TGTGCCAGCAGACGAATAGGGGGGGGCCCCGAAGCTTTCTTT,CASRRIGGGPEAFF,.,TRBJ1-1,.,14,TRBV11-3
TGTGCCAGCAGCCGCGGTCGGGGTAACACTGAAGCTTTCTTT,CASSRGRGNTEAFF,.,TRBJ1-1,.,14,TRBV11-3
TGTGCCAGCAGTGCGGGACGGGGGTCGTCCCAGCATTTT,CASSAGRGSSQHF,.,TRBJ1-5,.,13,TRBV22-1
TGTGCCAGTAGTATAGGTCGAGGGTTGACCTACGAGCAGTACTTC,CASSIGRGLTYEQYF,.,TRBJ2-7,.,15,TRBV19
TGTGCCAGCAGCCAGGGTGTTGTCAATCAGCCCCAGCATTTT,CASSQGVVNQPQHF,.,TRBJ1-5,.,14,TRBV6-8
TGTGCCTGGAGCTTGGGGCAGATGAACATTCAGTACTTC,CAWSLGQMNIQYF,.,TRBJ2-4,.,13,TRBV30
TGTGCCAGCAGGGAACTAGCGGGCCGCTACACAGATACGCAGTATTTT,CASRELAGRYTDTQYF,TRBD2,TRBJ2-3,.,16,TRBV6-8
TGTGCCAGCACTTGGGGTAGCTCTGGAAACACCATATATTTT,CASTWGSSGNTIYF,.,TRBJ1-3,.,14,TRBV12-5
TGTGCCAGCAGTTATCGGGCAGGGAGGCGGAATGAGCAGTTCTTC,CASSYRAGRRNEQFF,.,TRBJ2-1,.,15,TRBV6-8
TGTGCCTGGAGTTCACAGGGATTCATGAAACGGCTGTTTTTT,CAWSSQGFMKRLFF,.,TRBJ1-4,.,14,TRBV30
TGTGCCAGTAGTATATTTGACGGACTGAATCAGCCCCAGCATTTT,CASSIFDGLNQPQHF,.,TRBJ1-5,few,15,TRBV19
TGTGCCAGCAGTCCCGGACTAGTCCAAGAGACCCAGTACTTC,CASSPGLVQETQYF,TRBD2,TRBJ2-5,few,14,TRBV6-8
TGTGCCAGCAGTTACGCCGGGACAGAGTATGGCTACACCTTC,CASSYAGTEYGYTF,TRBD1,TRBJ1-2,.,14,TRBV6-8
TGTGCCAGCAGCGACAGGGCCTTCTATAATTCACCCCTCCACTTT,CASSDRAFYNSPLHF,TRBD1,TRBJ1-6,.,15,TRBV28